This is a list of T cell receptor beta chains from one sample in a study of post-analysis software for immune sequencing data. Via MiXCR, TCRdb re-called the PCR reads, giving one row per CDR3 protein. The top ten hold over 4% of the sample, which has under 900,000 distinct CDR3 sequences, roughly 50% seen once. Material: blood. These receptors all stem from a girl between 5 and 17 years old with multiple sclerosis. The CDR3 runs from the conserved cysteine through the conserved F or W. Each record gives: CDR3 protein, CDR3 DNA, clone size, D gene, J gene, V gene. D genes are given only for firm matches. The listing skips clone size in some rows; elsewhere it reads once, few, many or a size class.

CDR3 protein: CASSWPGTSGGTEYNEQYF
CDR3 DNA: TGCGCCAGCAGCTGGCCCGGGACTAGCGGGGGGACGGAATACAATGAGCAGTACTTC
clone size: NA
D gene: TRBD2
J gene: TRBJ2-5
V gene: TRBV5-1

CDR3 protein: CASSSTQGAMYEQYF
CDR3 DNA: TGTGCCAGCAGCTCGACACAGGGGGCAATGTACGAGCAGTACTTC
clone size: NA
D gene: TRBD1
J gene: TRBJ2-7
V gene: TRBV7-3

CDR3 protein: CASSLTASKLFF
CDR3 DNA: TGTGCCAGCAGTTTAACGGCCTCAAAACTGTTTTTT
clone size: NA
D gene: NA
J gene: TRBJ1-4
V gene: TRBV12-3/TRBV12-4

CDR3 protein: CSVQDRGNEKLFF
CDR3 DNA: TGCAGCGTTCAGGACAGGGGCAATGAAAAACTGTTTTTT
clone size: NA
D gene: TRBD1
J gene: TRBJ1-4
V gene: TRBV29-1

CDR3 protein: CAISGDYSSTDTQYF
CDR3 DNA: TGTGCCATCAGTGGGGACTACTCTAGCACAGATACGCAGTATTTT
clone size: NA
D gene: TRBD2
J gene: TRBJ2-3
V gene: TRBV10-3

CDR3 protein: CASSRIKGPNNEQFF
CDR3 DNA: TGTGCCAGCAGTCGGATCAAGGGGCCTAACAATGAGCAGTTCTTC
clone size: NA
D gene: NA
J gene: TRBJ2-1
V gene: TRBV6-6

CDR3 protein: CASSLFERGTQYF
CDR3 DNA: TGTGCCAGCAGCTTATTCGAAAGGGGTACGCAGTATTTT
clone size: NA
D gene: NA
J gene: TRBJ2-3
V gene: TRBV7-3

CDR3 protein: CAIKAVNTEAFF
CDR3 DNA: TGTGCCATCAAGGCAGTAAACACTGAAGCTTTCTTT
clone size: NA
D gene: NA
J gene: TRBJ1-1
V gene: TRBV10-3

CDR3 protein: CAISFDREWPLHF
CDR3 DNA: TGTGCCATCAGCTTCGACAGGGAGTGGCCCCTCCACTTT
clone size: NA
D gene: TRBD1
J gene: TRBJ1-6
V gene: TRBV10-3

CDR3 protein: CASSPGQRGSYNEQFF
CDR3 DNA: TGTGCCAGCAGTCCCGGCCAGCGGGGATCCTACAATGAGCAGTTCTTC
clone size: NA
D gene: TRBD2
J gene: TRBJ2-1
V gene: TRBV9

CDR3 protein: CASSWGRGNQPQHF
CDR3 DNA: TGTGCCAGCAGCTGGGGGCGAGGCAATCAGCCCCAGCATTTT
clone size: NA
D gene: NA
J gene: TRBJ1-5
V gene: TRBV2

CDR3 protein: CASSANRDGDNYGYTF
CDR3 DNA: TGTGCCAGCAGCGCCAACCGGGACGGAGATAACTATGGCTACACCTTC
clone size: once
D gene: NA
J gene: TRBJ1-2
V gene: TRBV9

CDR3 protein: CASSVAGTPIEQYF
CDR3 DNA: TGTGCCAGCAGCGTAGCCGGGACACCCATCGAGCAGTACTTC
clone size: few
D gene: NA
J gene: TRBJ2-7
V gene: TRBV9

CDR3 protein: CSADQGVRTYEQYF
CDR3 DNA: TGCAGTGCCGACCAGGGTGTTAGGACCTACGAGCAGTACTTC
clone size: NA
D gene: NA
J gene: TRBJ2-7
V gene: TRBV20-1

CDR3 protein: CASSLQGPNQPQHF
CDR3 DNA: TGTGCCAGCAGTTTACAGGGACCGAATCAGCCCCAGCATTTT
clone size: few
D gene: NA
J gene: TRBJ1-5
V gene: TRBV12-3/TRBV12-4

CDR3 protein: CSVEDNYGYTF
CDR3 DNA: TGCAGCGTTGAAGATAACTATGGCTACACCTTC
clone size: many
D gene: NA
J gene: TRBJ1-2
V gene: TRBV29-1

CDR3 protein: CASSVGVAGGGETQYF
CDR3 DNA: TGTGCCAGCAGCGTAGGAGTAGCGGGAGGGGGAGAGACCCAGTACTTC
clone size: few
D gene: TRBD2
J gene: TRBJ2-5
V gene: TRBV9

CDR3 protein: CASSHDASRGGVETQYF
CDR3 DNA: TGTGCCAGCAGCCACGATGCGAGTCGGGGGGGTGTTGAGACCCAGTACTTC
clone size: NA
D gene: TRBD2
J gene: TRBJ2-5
V gene: TRBV7-3

CDR3 protein: CASSFTSSGSRYEQYF
CDR3 DNA: TGTGCCAGCAGTTTCACATCTAGCGGGAGTCGCTACGAGCAGTACTTC
clone size: few
D gene: TRBD2
J gene: TRBJ2-7
V gene: TRBV6-5

CDR3 protein: CSARSRGRAGDTQYF
CDR3 DNA: TGCAGTGCTAGATCCCGCGGGAGGGCGGGAGATACGCAGTATTTT
clone size: few
D gene: TRBD2
J gene: TRBJ2-3
V gene: TRBV20-1

CDR3 protein: CASSRGQGAREQFF
CDR3 DNA: TGTGCCAGCAGCCGGGGACAGGGGGCGAGAGAGCAGTTCTTC
clone size: few
D gene: TRBD1
J gene: TRBJ2-1
V gene: TRBV14

CDR3 protein: CASSTGTGQSYNEQFF
CDR3 DNA: TGCGCCAGCAGCACCGGGACAGGCCAGTCCTACAATGAGCAGTTCTTC
clone size: NA
D gene: TRBD1
J gene: TRBJ2-1
V gene: TRBV5-1

CDR3 protein: CASSPGAVSYNEQFF
CDR3 DNA: TGTGCCAGCAGCCCAGGAGCGGTCTCCTACAATGAGCAGTTCTTC
clone size: few
D gene: NA
J gene: TRBJ2-1
V gene: TRBV12-3/TRBV12-4

CDR3 protein: CASSGEGQALSGANVLTF
CDR3 DNA: TGCGCCAGCAGCGGAGAAGGACAGGCGCTCTCTGGGGCCAACGTCCTGACTTTC
clone size: NA
D gene: TRBD1
J gene: TRBJ2-6
V gene: TRBV5-1

CDR3 protein: CSVGDNGYGYTF
CDR3 DNA: TGCAGCGTTGGGGACAATGGCTATGGCTACACCTTC
clone size: few
D gene: NA
J gene: TRBJ1-2
V gene: TRBV29-1

CDR3 protein: CASSLAGSGDTQYF
CDR3 DNA: TGCGCCAGCAGCTTGGCGGGAAGTGGGGATACGCAGTATTTT
clone size: few
D gene: NA
J gene: TRBJ2-3
V gene: TRBV5-1

CDR3 protein: CASSLVWTSRETQYF
CDR3 DNA: TGTGCCAGCAGCTTAGTTTGGACTAGTAGAGAGACCCAGTACTTC
clone size: few
D gene: TRBD2
J gene: TRBJ2-5
V gene: TRBV7-2

CDR3 protein: CASSVASPLVETQYF
CDR3 DNA: TGCGCCAGCAGCGTGGCGTCCCCCTTGGTGGAGACCCAGTACTTC
clone size: NA
D gene: NA
J gene: TRBJ2-5
V gene: TRBV4-1

CDR3 protein: CSARDPWAENDEQYF
CDR3 DNA: TGCAGTGCTAGAGACCCCTGGGCGGAAAACGACGAGCAGTACTTC
clone size: few
D gene: NA
J gene: TRBJ2-7
V gene: TRBV20-1

CDR3 protein: CASSLGRLARGNTEAFF
CDR3 DNA: TGCGCCAGCAGCCTTGGCCGACTGGCGCGGGGGAACACTGAAGCTTTCTTT
clone size: NA
D gene: NA
J gene: TRBJ1-1
V gene: TRBV4-1

CDR3 protein: CASRLRLGTQNTGELFF
CDR3 DNA: TGTGCCAGCAGGCTCCGACTTGGGACACAGAACACCGGGGAGCTGTTTTTT
clone size: NA
D gene: NA
J gene: TRBJ2-2
V gene: TRBV28

CDR3 protein: CSARTGTGSTDTQYF
CDR3 DNA: TGCAGCGCCCGAACCGGGACAGGTTCCACAGATACGCAGTATTTT
clone size: few
D gene: TRBD1
J gene: TRBJ2-3
V gene: TRBV29-1

CDR3 protein: CASSLELVNTEAFF
CDR3 DNA: TGTGCCAGCAGCTTAGAGCTGGTGAACACTGAAGCTTTCTTT
clone size: once
D gene: NA
J gene: TRBJ1-1
V gene: TRBV11-2

CDR3 protein: CASSLSGTGGYEQYF
CDR3 DNA: TGCGCCAGCAGCTTGTCCGGGACAGGGGGATACGAGCAGTACTTC
clone size: NA
D gene: TRBD1
J gene: TRBJ2-7
V gene: TRBV5-1

CDR3 protein: CASSHRGEYNEQFF
CDR3 DNA: TGTGCCAGTAGCCACAGGGGCGAATACAATGAGCAGTTCTTC
clone size: NA
D gene: TRBD1
J gene: TRBJ2-1
V gene: TRBV19

CDR3 protein: CSAPPSAPRQETQYF
CDR3 DNA: TGCAGTGCTCCACCATCAGCACCACGGCAAGAGACCCAGTACTTC
clone size: NA
D gene: NA
J gene: TRBJ2-5
V gene: TRBV20-1

CDR3 protein: CASSLRDRGPLYEQYF
CDR3 DNA: TGTGCCAGCAGCCTCCGGGACAGGGGACCTCTCTACGAGCAGTACTTC
clone size: NA
D gene: TRBD1
J gene: TRBJ2-7
V gene: TRBV6-6

CDR3 protein: CASSQQASTDTQYF
CDR3 DNA: TGTGCCAGCAGCCAACAGGCAAGCACAGATACGCAGTATTTT
clone size: NA
D gene: NA
J gene: TRBJ2-3
V gene: TRBV7-9

CDR3 protein: CASSLQSGRRTDTQYF
CDR3 DNA: TGTGCCAGCAGCTTGCAAAGCGGCCGGAGGACAGATACACAGTATTTT
clone size: NA
D gene: NA
J gene: TRBJ2-3
V gene: TRBV7-2

CDR3 protein: CASSLRTAGATQYF
CDR3 DNA: TGCGCCAGCAGCTTGCGGACAGCGGGGGCGACCCAGTACTTC
clone size: NA
D gene: TRBD2
J gene: TRBJ2-5
V gene: TRBV5-1

CDR3 protein: CASSLRRGLLQETQYF
CDR3 DNA: TGCGCCAGCAGCCTTAGGAGGGGACTGCTCCAAGAGACCCAGTACTTC
clone size: few
D gene: NA
J gene: TRBJ2-5
V gene: TRBV5-1

CDR3 protein: CASSVAGTSGAYTQYF
CDR3 DNA: TGCGCCAGCAGCGTGGCCGGGACTAGCGGGGCCTATACGCAGTATTTT
clone size: NA
D gene: TRBD2
J gene: TRBJ2-3
V gene: TRBV5-1

CDR3 protein: CASSFGHTEAFF
CDR3 DNA: TGTGCCAGCAGCTTTGGACACACTGAAGCTTTCTTT
clone size: NA
D gene: NA
J gene: TRBJ1-1
V gene: TRBV7-9

CDR3 protein: CSATRGGGTEAFF
CDR3 DNA: TGCAGTGCTACCCGGGGGGGGGGCACTGAAGCTTTCTTT
clone size: NA
D gene: NA
J gene: TRBJ1-1
V gene: TRBV20-1

CDR3 protein: CASRAGTLVGEQYF
CDR3 DNA: TGTGCCAGCAGAGCCGGGACGCTGGTCGGCGAGCAGTACTTC
clone size: few
D gene: NA
J gene: TRBJ2-7
V gene: TRBV5-5

CDR3 protein: CASSPGNRGEQYF
CDR3 DNA: TGTGCCAGCAGCCCGGGGAACAGGGGCGAGCAGTACTTC
clone size: NA
D gene: TRBD1
J gene: TRBJ2-7
V gene: TRBV7-9

CDR3 protein: CSARPLAGGSDTQYF
CDR3 DNA: TGCAGTGCTAGGCCCCTAGCGGGAGGTTCGGATACGCAGTATTTT
clone size: few
D gene: TRBD2
J gene: TRBJ2-3
V gene: TRBV20-1

CDR3 protein: CSVGRIRGLGNYGYTF
CDR3 DNA: TGCAGCGTTGGGAGAATCCGGGGACTGGGGAACTATGGCTACACCTTC
clone size: NA
D gene: NA
J gene: TRBJ1-2
V gene: TRBV29-1

CDR3 protein: CASSQDGGRGLYNEQFF
CDR3 DNA: TGCGCCAGCAGCCAAGATGGGGGTCGGGGGTTATACAATGAGCAGTTCTTC
clone size: NA
D gene: NA
J gene: TRBJ2-1
V gene: TRBV4-1

CDR3 protein: CASSYEGRGQPQHF
CDR3 DNA: TGTGCCAGCAGTTACGAGGGGCGCGGACAGCCCCAGCATTTT
clone size: NA
D gene: NA
J gene: TRBJ1-5
V gene: TRBV6-5

CDR3 protein: CASSAGGVYEQYF
CDR3 DNA: TGTGCCAGCAGCGCGGGAGGTGTCTACGAGCAGTACTTC
clone size: many
D gene: TRBD2
J gene: TRBJ2-7
V gene: TRBV12-3/TRBV12-4

CDR3 protein: CASSLVPPINEQFF
CDR3 DNA: TGTGCCAGCAGCTTAGTTCCTCCCATCAATGAGCAGTTCTTC
clone size: few
D gene: NA
J gene: TRBJ2-1
V gene: TRBV7-2

CDR3 protein: CSASERGASYEQYF
CDR3 DNA: TGCAGTGCTAGTGAGCGGGGGGCGTCCTACGAGCAGTACTTC
clone size: NA
D gene: TRBD2
J gene: TRBJ2-7
V gene: TRBV20-1